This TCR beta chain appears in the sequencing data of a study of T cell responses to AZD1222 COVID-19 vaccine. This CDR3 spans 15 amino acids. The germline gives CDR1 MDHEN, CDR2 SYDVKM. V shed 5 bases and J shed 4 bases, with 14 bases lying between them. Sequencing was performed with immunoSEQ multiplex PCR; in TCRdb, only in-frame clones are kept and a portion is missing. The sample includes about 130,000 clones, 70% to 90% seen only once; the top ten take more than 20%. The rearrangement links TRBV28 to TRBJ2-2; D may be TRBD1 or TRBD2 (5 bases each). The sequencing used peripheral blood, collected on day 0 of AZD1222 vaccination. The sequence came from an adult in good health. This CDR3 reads CASSARGQVTGELFF. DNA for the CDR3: TGTGCCAGCAGTGCCCGGGGCCAAGTCACCGGGGAGCTGTTTTTT.